The sequence of this T cell receptor beta chain was determined in a study of HIV-infected patients and healthy controls. Findings and caveats of the study: In healthy controls, MAIT alpha CDR3s were common; in HIV+ repertoires, severely depleted.

This CDR3 spans 13 amino acids. Germline V CDR1 and CDR2: MNHEY, SVGAGI. With 5 bases removed from V and 2 bases from J, the gap between germline ends came to 10 bases. No cell fractionation was done, so the repertoire covers all unsorted peripheral blood T cells. Alpha and beta constant-region primers primed reverse transcription of approximately 500 ng RNA. Alpha and beta chain libraries were made separately by chain-specific third strand synthesis with multiplexing indices. TCRdb redid the calling of the 5' RACE reads with MiXCR, one entry per CDR3 protein. The sample lists roughly 6,500 distinct CDR3 sequences, around 9.9% occurring once. Many counts were recorded for this clonotype. Its antigen is undetermined.

This chain uses TRBV6-5 with TRBJ2-7, with a tentative D call TRBD1 (5 bases). The TCR sequence derives from an adult with HIV infection. The source was blood, collected before antiretroviral therapy. CDR3 coding DNA: TGTGCCAGCAGTCGACAGATCGCCTACGAGCAGTACTTC. This translates into CASSRQIAYEQYF.